This TCR beta chain originates from a study of T cell responses to AZD1222 COVID-19 vaccine. In the study overall: Pooling covered second doses at about 4 or about 12 weeks.

Germline loops: CDR1 MNHEY, CDR2 SMNVEV (reference sequence). The V end was cut by 1 base, the J end by 1 base, with 8 bases between. The CDR3 loop spans 15 amino acids. Assay used: immunoSEQ multiplex PCR; TCRdb lists only in-frame clones, some missing. The sample has approximately 170,000 clones, roughly 92% seen once. Points from the study as a whole: Increased Spike-specific TCR breadth and depth were observed after two AZD1222 doses. Mostly white British, mostly female donors; authors suggested clonal diversity may be underestimated. Spike was spanned by vaccine-associated CD4 TCRs, with dominance at 160-218 and 743-854.

Of note for this clone: Its target is not known.

The origin of this receptor is an adult in good health. The V and J genes are TRBV27 and TRBJ2-4, with D hard to call. Source: peripheral blood, taken on day 0 of AZD1222 vaccination. The CDR3 loop reads CASSLLGTAKNIQYF. CDR3 DNA: TGTGCCAGCAGTTTATTAGGAACGGCCAAAAACATTCAGTACTTC.